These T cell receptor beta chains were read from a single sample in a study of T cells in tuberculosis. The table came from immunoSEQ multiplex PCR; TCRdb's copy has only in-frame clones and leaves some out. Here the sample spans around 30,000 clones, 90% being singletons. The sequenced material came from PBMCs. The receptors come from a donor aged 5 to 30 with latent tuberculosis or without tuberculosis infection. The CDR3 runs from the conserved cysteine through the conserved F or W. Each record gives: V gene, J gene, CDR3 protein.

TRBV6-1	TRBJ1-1	CASRDTTEAFF
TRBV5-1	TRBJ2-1	CASSSGTTSTYNEQFF
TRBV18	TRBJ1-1	CASSPQGAGTEAFF
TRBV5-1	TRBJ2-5	CASAVLAGGREGETQYF
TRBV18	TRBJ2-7	CASSPHGPF
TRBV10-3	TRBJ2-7	CAISGQGTYEQYF
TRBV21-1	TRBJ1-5	CASSLPGQVNQPQHF
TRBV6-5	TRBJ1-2	CASSYNGEGGFGYTF
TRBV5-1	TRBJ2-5	CASSLGTGGQETQYF
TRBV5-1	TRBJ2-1	CASSLPRAVSYNEQFF
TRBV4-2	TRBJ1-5	CASSRRTGDFNQPQHF
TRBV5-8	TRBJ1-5	CASSRGTAKRSQPQHF
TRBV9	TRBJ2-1	CASSVTSGADEQFF
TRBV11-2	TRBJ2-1	CASSPSVSGGYNEQFF
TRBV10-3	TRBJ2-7	CAISDHNSYEQYF